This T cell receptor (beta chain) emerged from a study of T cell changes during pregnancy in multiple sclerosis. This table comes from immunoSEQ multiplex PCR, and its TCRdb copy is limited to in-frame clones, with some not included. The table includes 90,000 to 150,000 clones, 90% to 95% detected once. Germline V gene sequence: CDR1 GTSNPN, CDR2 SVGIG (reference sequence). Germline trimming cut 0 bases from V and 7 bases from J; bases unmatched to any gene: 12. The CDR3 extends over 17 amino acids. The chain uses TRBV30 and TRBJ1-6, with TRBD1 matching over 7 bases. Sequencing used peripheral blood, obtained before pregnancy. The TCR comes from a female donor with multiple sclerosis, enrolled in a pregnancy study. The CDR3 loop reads CAWSVLRGGQANSPLHF. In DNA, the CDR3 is TGTGCCTGGAGTGTACTTCGAGGGGGCCAGGCCAATTCACCCCTCCACTTT.